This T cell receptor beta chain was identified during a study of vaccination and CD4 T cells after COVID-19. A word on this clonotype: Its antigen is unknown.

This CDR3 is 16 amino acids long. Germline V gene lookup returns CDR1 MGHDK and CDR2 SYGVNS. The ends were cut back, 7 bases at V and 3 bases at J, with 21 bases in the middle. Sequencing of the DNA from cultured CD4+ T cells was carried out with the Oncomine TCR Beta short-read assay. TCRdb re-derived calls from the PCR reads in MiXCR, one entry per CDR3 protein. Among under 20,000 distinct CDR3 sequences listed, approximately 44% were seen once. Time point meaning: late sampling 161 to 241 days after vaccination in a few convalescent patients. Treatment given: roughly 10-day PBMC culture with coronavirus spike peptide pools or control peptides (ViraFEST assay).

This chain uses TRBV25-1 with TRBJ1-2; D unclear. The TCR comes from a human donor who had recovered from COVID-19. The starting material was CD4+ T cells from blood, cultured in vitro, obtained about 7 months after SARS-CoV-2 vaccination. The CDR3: CASNGGVGWRDYGYTF. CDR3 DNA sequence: TGTGCCAGCAACGGTGGAGTCGGGTGGAGGGACTATGGCTACACCTTC.